Shown below are 12 T cell receptor beta chains from a single sample sequenced in a study of CD8+ T cells in alopecia areata (dated by TCRdb to 2016 to 2019). The protocol used for the library was the immunoSEQ multiplex PCR assay. RNA was extracted from all samples and reverse transcribed into cDNA, which served as template for TCR sequencing. The immuneACCESS repertoire file appears here via TCRdb, limited to in-frame rearrangements. These files lack a portion of the clones; in checked studies, under half of the deficit traces to unresolved V genes, and the cause of the others is not known. This sample comprises 110,000 to 150,000 clones, 45% to 65% of them detected only once. Clones ranked in the top ten supply 15% of the sample. The time point label here, explained by the study, means: around 4 weeks on oral tofacitinib. Taken with the paper, the label for treatment or condition translates to: oral pan-JAK inhibitor, 5-10 mg twice daily.

The specimen comprised CD8+ T cells sorted from blood, sampled at week 4, from a patient treated with tofacitinib. The receptors derive from a human donor with alopecia areata.

The chain has TRBV29-1 and TRBJ2-2; 8 bases map to TRBD2. Germline CDR1 SQVTM, CDR2 ANQGSEA. The CDR3 runs 16 residues. The junction had 7 bases not matched to a gene; V was cut back by 4 bases and J by 0 bases. The CDR3 bases are TGCAGCGTTGGGCTAGCGGGCCTTACGAACACCGGGGAGCTGTTTTTT. This gives the protein CSVGLAGLTNTGELFF.

The sample holds a few counts of this clone. This chain joins TRBV7-6 and TRBJ1-1, with 9 nucleotides matching TRBD1. Germline V gives CDR1 SGHVS, CDR2 FNYEAQ. After removal of 5 bases from V and 11 bases from J, the junction contained 15 bases not matched to a gene. The CDR3 extends over 15 amino acids. The CDR3: CASSAAEGQGIVAFF. For the CDR3, the DNA is TGTGCCAGCAGCGCGGCAGAAGGACAGGGGATTGTGGCTTTCTTT.

The V gene is TRBV4-1, the J gene TRBJ2-6; TRBD2 agrees at 7 bases. CDR1 is MGHRA, CDR2 YSYEKL, per germline. This CDR3 comprises 20 residues. The V gene end was trimmed by 3 bases and the J gene end by 1 base; junction bases not matched to a gene: 15. The CDR3 DNA reads TGCGCCAGCAGCCACCGCCGCGGGGAGGGGAGGGGTTCTGGGGCCAACGTCCTGACTTTC. It is translated as CASSHRRGEGRGSGANVLTF.

The genes are TRBV10-3 and TRBJ2-7, with 9 bases that match TRBD2. This CDR3 contains 14 residues. The ends lost 9 bases at V and 3 bases at J; junction bases unmatched: 9. Germline lookup yields CDR1 ENHRY and CDR2 SYGVKD. CDR3 sequence: CAISWELAGYEQYF. Written as DNA, the CDR3 is TGTGCCATATCTTGGGAACTAGCGGGCTACGAGCAGTACTTC.

This clone occurred a few times. The chain links TRBV7-9 to TRBJ1-1; a possible D gene is TRBD1 (5 bases). CDR1 and CDR2 (germline): SEHNR, FQNEAQ (reference sequence). This CDR3 is built from 15 residues. The V end was cut by 1 base, the J end by 0 bases, with 9 bases between. The CDR3 protein is CASSLGQGVNTEAFF. The DNA for the CDR3 is TGTGCCAGCAGCTTAGGGCAGGGAGTGAACACTGAAGCTTTCTTT. The full variable domain, rest sourced from reference TRBV7-9 and TRBJ1-1, is DTGVSQNPRHKITKRGQNVTFRCDPISEHNRLYWYRQTLGQGPEFLTYFQNEAQLEKSRLLSDRFSAERPKGSFSTLEIQRTEQGDSAMYLCASSLGQGVNTEAFFGQGTRLTVV.

This clone was seen a handful of times. The chain couples TRBV19 to TRBJ1-5; 8 bases are shared with TRBD1. V shed 7 bases and J 0 bases; nucleotides not matched to a gene: 2. Germline V gives CDR1 LNHDA, CDR2 SQIVND (reference sequence). The CDR3 sequence is 14 residues long. The CDR3 region is CASKDRGSNQPQHF. The CDR3 DNA follows: TGTGCCAGTAAAGACAGGGGTAGCAATCAGCCCCAGCATTTT.

The chain links TRBV30 to TRBJ1-2; no reliable D call. Trimming pared 2 bases from V and 3 bases from J, leaving 16 bases between. Germline CDR1 reads GTSNPN; CDR2 reads SVGIG (reference sequence). The length of the CDR3 is 15 residues. The CDR3 is CAWSPGPREDYGYTF. The CDR3 DNA is TGTGCCTGGAGTCCCGGGCCTCGGGAGGACTATGGCTACACCTTC.

The V gene is TRBV27, the J gene TRBJ2-7, with TRBD1 matching over 11 bases. The CDR3 extends over 13 amino acids. CDR1 and CDR2 from the germline V gene are MNHEY and SMNVEV (reference sequence). V dropped 6 bases and J dropped 3; count of bases not matched to a gene: 1. CDR3 in DNA: TGTGCCAGCAGCGGGACAGGGGGCTACGAGCAGTACTTC. Translated, it gives CASSGTGGYEQYF.

The rearrangement uses TRBV2 and TRBJ2-7, with D possibly TRBD1 on 6 matching bases. This CDR3 is 18 amino acids long. V was trimmed by 4 bases and J by 5 bases, leaving 27 bases between them. The V gene's germline CDR1 is SNHLY and CDR2 FYNNEI. The CDR3 spells CASSGDITGTRAVDEQYF. Here the CDR3 DNA reads TGTGCCAGCAGTGGAGACATCACCGGGACAAGGGCTGTCGACGAGCAGTACTTC.

This sequence joins TRBV29-1 and TRBJ2-7; D is ambiguous. The length of the CDR3 is 10 residues. Germline V gene lookup returns CDR1 SQVTM and CDR2 ANQGSEA. The CDR3 bases are TGCAGTGTCCTTATGAACGAGCAGTACTTC. It encodes CSVLMNEQYF.

The chain combines TRBV27 with TRBJ2-2, with 13 bases matching TRBD2. Germline V gives CDR1 MNHEY, CDR2 SMNVEV (reference sequence). The V gene end was trimmed by 7 bases and the J gene end by 6 bases; junction bases not matched to a gene: 5. The CDR3 is 15 amino acids. DNA of the CDR3: TGTGCCAGCAACATACTAGCGGGGGGGCCCGGGGAGCTGTTTTTT. This translates into CASNILAGGPGELFF.

J is TRBJ1-2 and V is TRBV15, with a weak D call TRBD1 (5 bases). Per the germline V gene, CDR1 is LNHNV and CDR2 is YYDKDF (reference sequence). Trimming removed 0 bases at V and 6 bases at J, with 11 bases between. CDR3 length equals 14 residues. The CDR3 nucleotides read TGTGCCACCAGCAGAGAAGAGGGGTGGGATGGCTACACCTTC. The encoded protein is CATSREEGWDGYTF.